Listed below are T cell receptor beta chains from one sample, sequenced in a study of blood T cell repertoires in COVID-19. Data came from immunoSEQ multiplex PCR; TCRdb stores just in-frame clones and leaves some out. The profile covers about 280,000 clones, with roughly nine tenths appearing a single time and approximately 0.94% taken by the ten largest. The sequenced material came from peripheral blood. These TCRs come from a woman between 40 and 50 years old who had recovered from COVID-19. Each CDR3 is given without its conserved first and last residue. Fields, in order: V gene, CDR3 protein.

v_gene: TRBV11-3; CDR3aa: ASSLQIAAEQF
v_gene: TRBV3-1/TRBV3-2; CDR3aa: ASSQEERAKQF
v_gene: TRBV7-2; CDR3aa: ASSLVGAGEAYEQY
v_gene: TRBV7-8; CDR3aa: ASSWSTGVAGELF
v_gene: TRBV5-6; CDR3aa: ASSLGGQGAVYT
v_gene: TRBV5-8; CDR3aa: ASSLRDRAKNIQY
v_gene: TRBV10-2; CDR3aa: ASSTLAGGTKTGELF
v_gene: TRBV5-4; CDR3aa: ASSLESGRRSGANVLT
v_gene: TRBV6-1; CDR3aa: ASSEVGKRRSPTDTQY
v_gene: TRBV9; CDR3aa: ASSALLTGSSGNTIY
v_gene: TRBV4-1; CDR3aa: ASSQGDYQETQY
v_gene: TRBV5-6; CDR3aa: ASSPGTEEETQY
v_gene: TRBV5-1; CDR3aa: ASSTGQGSSYEQY
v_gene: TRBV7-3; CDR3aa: ASSLTGGQEQY
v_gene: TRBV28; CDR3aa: ASSLLGTSGSDEQY
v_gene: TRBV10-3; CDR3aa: AISESVSSGNTIY
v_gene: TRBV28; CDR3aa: ASNPGEGEF
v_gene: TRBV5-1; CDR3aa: ASSSGGAGGDTDTQY
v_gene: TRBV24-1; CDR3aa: ATSRGGTEEQF
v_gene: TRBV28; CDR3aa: ASTLVAGRGFRYEQF
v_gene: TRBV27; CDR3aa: ASTPGDRDSPLH
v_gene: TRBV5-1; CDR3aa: ASSPGGLDNEQF
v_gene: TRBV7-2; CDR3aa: ASRQGLASSETQY
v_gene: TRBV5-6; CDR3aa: ASATREGAGRTEAF
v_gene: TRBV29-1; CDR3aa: SVDGGTLGEQY
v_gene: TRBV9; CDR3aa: ASSRTSGSTSYEQY
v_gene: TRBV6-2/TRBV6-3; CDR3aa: ASSYSRGGRGQETQY
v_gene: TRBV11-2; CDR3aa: ASSSRTSGGEQY
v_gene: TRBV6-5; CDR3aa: ASSTRDRTYEQY
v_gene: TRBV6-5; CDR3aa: ASRTGAAHYNEQF
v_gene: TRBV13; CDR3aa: ASSLEPGPAGAEAF